This T cell receptor (beta chain) was recovered during a study of metastatic and nonmetastatic thyroid tumors. Using MiXCR, TCRdb re-called clones from the PCR reads. The sample carries about 33,000 clones, about 15% recorded once. Ten or more counts support this clone. Until they underwent thyroid surgery, no patient had received any treatment. What was sequenced was blood. This TCR was sampled from a female donor with papillary thyroid cancer or a benign thyroid nodule (not recorded which). Some clones in this sample may be carry-over from other donors' samples.

The CDR3 sequence is CASSARRGGYSNQPQHF. The CDR3 DNA reads as TGTGCCAGCAGTGCACGGAGAGGAGGTTATAGCAATCAGCCCCAGCATTTT. The genes are TRBV6-1 and TRBJ1-5, with D unresolved. Looked up from germline, CDR1 is MNHNS and CDR2 is SASEGT. V gave up 4 bases and J gave up 0 bases, with 16 bases separating them. The CDR3 is 17 residues long.